This T cell receptor beta chain was observed in a study of blood T cell repertoires in COVID-19. Study at large: Whether acute or convalescent, the COVID-19 samples came from the United States, Italy and Spain. Sample material is recorded as cDNA or gDNA derived from T cells, B-cell-depleted T cells, or PBMCs.

V lost 7 bases and J lost 1; bases outside the gene matches: 7. The CDR3 is made up of 14 amino acids. Germline V CDR1 and CDR2: SEHNR, FQNEAQ (reference sequence). In the original processing: Reference gene primer amplification in the assay estimated nucleated cell counts. Assay used: immunoSEQ multiplex PCR; TCRdb lists only in-frame clones, some missing. V, J and clone size are taken as reported in that table, and D and trimming were inferred from the DNA itself. The sample carries roughly 200,000 clones, more than 75% recorded once. This clone was found once. V usage is TRBV7-9 and J usage is TRBJ2-7; 7 bases line up with TRBD2. The TCR was taken from a woman older than 75 with acute or convalescent COVID-19. Sample: peripheral blood. CDR3 residues: CASTRREVSYEQYF. The DNA of the CDR3 is TGTGCCAGCACGCGACGGGAGGTTTCCTACGAGCAGTACTTC.